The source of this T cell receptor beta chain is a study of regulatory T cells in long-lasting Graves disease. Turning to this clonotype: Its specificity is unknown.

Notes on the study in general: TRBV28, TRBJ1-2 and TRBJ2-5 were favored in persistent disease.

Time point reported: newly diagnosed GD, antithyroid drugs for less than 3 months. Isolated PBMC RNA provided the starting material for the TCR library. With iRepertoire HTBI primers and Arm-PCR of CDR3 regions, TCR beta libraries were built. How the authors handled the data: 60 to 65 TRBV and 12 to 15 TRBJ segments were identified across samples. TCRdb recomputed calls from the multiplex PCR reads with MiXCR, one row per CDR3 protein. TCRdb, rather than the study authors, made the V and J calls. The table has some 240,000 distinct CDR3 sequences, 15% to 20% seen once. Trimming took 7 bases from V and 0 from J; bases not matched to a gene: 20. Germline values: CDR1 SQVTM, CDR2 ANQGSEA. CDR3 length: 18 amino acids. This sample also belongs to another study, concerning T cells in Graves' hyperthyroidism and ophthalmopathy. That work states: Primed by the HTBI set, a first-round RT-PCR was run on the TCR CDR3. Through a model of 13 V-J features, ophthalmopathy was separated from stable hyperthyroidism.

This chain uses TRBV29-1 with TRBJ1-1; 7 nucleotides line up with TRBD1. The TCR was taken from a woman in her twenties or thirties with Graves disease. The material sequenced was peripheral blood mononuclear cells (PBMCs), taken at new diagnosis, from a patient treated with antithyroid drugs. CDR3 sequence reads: CSARVQGLGWPLNTEAFF. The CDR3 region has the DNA TGCAGCGCCAGGGTACAGGGGCTCGGATGGCCTTTGAACACTGAAGCTTTCTTT.